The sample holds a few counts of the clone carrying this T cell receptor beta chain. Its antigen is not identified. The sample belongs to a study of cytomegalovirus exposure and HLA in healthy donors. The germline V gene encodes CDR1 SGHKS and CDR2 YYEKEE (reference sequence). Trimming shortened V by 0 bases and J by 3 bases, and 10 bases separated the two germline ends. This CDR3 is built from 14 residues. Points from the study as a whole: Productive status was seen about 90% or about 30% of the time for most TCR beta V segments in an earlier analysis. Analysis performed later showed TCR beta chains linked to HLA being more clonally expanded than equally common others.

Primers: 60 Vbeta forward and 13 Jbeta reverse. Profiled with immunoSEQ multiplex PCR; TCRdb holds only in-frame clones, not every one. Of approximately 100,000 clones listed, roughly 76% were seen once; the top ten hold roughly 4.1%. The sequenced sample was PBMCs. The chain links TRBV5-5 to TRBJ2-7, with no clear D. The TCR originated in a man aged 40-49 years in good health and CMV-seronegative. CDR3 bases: TGTGCCAGCAGCTTGGTCGGCGGAAACTACGAGCAGTACTTC. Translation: CASSLVGGNYEQYF.